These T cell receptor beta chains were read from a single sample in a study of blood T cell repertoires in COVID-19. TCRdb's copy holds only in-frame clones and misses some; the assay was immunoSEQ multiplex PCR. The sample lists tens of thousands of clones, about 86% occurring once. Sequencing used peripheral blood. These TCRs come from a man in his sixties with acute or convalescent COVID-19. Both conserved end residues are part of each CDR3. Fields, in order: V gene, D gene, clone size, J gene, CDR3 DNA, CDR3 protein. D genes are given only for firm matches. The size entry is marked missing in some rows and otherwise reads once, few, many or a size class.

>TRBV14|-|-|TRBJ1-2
TGTGCCAGCAGCCAATCCAGGGGAAGTGGCTACACCTTC
CASSQSRGSGYTF
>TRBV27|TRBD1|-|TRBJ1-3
TGTGCCAGCAGTAGCAGGGGGCTTGGAAACACCATATATTTT
CASSSRGLGNTIYF
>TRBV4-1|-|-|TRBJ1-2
TGCGCCAGCAGCCAAGATATCGGCAGGGGAAGTGGCTACACCTTC
CASSQDIGRGSGYTF
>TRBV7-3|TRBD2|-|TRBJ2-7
TGTGCCAGCAGCTTAGGGGCTAGCGGGAGTCAGTACGAGCAGTACTTC
CASSLGASGSQYEQYF
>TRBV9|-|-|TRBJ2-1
TGTGCCAGCAGCGTAGGCCACCGGTCGCGCTCCTACAATGAGCAGTTCTTC
CASSVGHRSRSYNEQFF
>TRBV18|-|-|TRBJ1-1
TGTGCCAGCTCAACTAGCGGGACTGAAGCTTTCTTT
CASSTSGTEAFF
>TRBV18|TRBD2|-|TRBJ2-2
TGTGCCAGCTCCCACGGGAGGGCGGACACCGGGGAGCTGTTTTTT
CASSHGRADTGELFF
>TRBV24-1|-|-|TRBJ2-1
TGTGCCACCAGTGATCCCCCCGCAGGGTCCAGCTCCTACAATGAGCAGTTCTTC
CATSDPPAGSSSYNEQFF
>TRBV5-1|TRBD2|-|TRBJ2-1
TGCGCCAGCAGCCTTAGCGGGAGTTCCTACAATGAGCAGTTCTTC
CASSLSGSSYNEQFF
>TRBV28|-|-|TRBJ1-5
TGTGCCAGCAGACAGAAGGGGAATCAGCCCCAGCATTTT
CASRQKGNQPQHF
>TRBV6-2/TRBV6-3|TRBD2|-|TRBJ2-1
TGTGCCAGCAGTTTTCGGACTAGCGGGATGTTAGGTAGTGAGCAGTTCTTC
CASSFRTSGMLGSEQFF
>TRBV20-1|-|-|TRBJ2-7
TGCAGTGCTAATGATCCTGCGAGGAGCTCCTACGAGCAGTACTTC
CSANDPARSSYEQYF
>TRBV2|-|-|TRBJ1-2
TGTGCCAGCAGTGAATCTCGGGGGAAGGTCAATGGCTACACCTTC
CASSESRGKVNGYTF
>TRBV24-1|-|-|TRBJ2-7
TGTGCCACCAGCCAGGGTCCGATACAGTACTTC
CATSQGPIQYF
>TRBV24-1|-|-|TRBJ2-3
TGTGCCACCAGTGATCGGGCAGATACGCAGTATTTT
CATSDRADTQYF
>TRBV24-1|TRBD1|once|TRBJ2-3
TGTGCCACCAGTGAAACAGGGGGCGACCCAGATACGCAGTATTTT
CATSETGGDPDTQYF
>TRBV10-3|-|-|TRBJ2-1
TGTGCCATCAGATTAAGGACAGACTACAATGAGCAGTTCTTC
CAIRLRTDYNEQFF
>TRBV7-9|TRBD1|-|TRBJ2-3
TGTGCCAGCAGCCTCATGACAGGGGGCGGGGATACGCAGTATTTT
CASSLMTGGGDTQYF
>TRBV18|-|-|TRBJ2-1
TGTGCCAGCTCTTACGGAGGTTGGAATGAGCAGTTCTTC
CASSYGGWNEQFF
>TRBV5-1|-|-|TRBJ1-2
TGCGCCGGCAGCTTGTTGCAGGGCCTTAACTATGGCTACACCTTC
CAGSLLQGLNYGYTF
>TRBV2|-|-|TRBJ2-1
TGTGCCAGCAGTGACCCTTCCGTCAATGAGCAGTTCTTC
CASSDPSVNEQFF
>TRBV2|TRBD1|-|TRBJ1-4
TGTGCCAGCAGAGGGACAGGGGCGACTAATGAAAAACTGTTTTTT
CASRGTGATNEKLFF
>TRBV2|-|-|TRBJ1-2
TGTGCCAGCAGGCTCCGGACTTATGGCTACACCTTC
CASRLRTYGYTF
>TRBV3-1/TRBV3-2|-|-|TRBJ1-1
TGTGCCAGCAGCCCCCAAGGACTCGGGAACACTGAAGCTTTCTTT
CASSPQGLGNTEAFF
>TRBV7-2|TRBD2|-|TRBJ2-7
TGTGCCAGCTCCGATCTAGCGGGAAGGAACGAGCAGTACTTC
CASSDLAGRNEQYF
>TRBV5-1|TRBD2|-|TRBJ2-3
TGCGCCAGCAGCTTGGTAGCGGGAGGCCTCACAGATACGCAGTATTTT
CASSLVAGGLTDTQYF
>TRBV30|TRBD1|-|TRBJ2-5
TGTGCCTGGAGTTCGGGACAGGGGGCGCGGGAGACCCAGTACTTC
CAWSSGQGARETQYF
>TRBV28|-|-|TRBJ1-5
TGTGCCAGCAGTCCCCCTGGAGGGAATCAGCCCCAGCATTTT
CASSPPGGNQPQHF
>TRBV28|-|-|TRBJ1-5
TGTGCCAGCAGCACCAGGGGACGGAGCAATCAGCCCCAGCATTTT
CASSTRGRSNQPQHF
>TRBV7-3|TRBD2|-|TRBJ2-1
TGTGCCAGCGGCTCCGGACTAGCGTCGGGTGAGCAGTTCTTC
CASGSGLASGEQFF
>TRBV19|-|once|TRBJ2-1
TGTGCCAGCGGGGCCTACAATGAGCAGTTCTTC
CASGAYNEQFF
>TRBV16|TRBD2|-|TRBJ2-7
TGTGCCAGCAGCCAAAGGGAGGGATCGTACGAGCAGTACTTC
CASSQREGSYEQYF
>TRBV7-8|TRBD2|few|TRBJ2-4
TGTGCCAGCAGCTTATTCGTAAGCGGGAGGGCCTTATCGGCCAAAAACATTCAGTACTTC
CASSLFVSGRALSAKNIQYF
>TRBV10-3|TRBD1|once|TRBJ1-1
TGTGCCATCAGTGAGTCAAGGGGAACAGGGGGCAACACTGAAGCTTTCTTT
CAISESRGTGGNTEAFF
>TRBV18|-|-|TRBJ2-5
TGTGCCAGCTCACCACTGGCACAGCAAGAGACCCAGTACTTC
CASSPLAQQETQYF
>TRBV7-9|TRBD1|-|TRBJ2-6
TGTGCCAGCAGCTTAGGAGACAGGGCTCCCTCTGGGGCCAACGTCCTGACTTTC
CASSLGDRAPSGANVLTF
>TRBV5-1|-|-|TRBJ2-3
TGCGCCAGCAGTCAGGCCGGGATAAATGGGGATACGCAGTATTTT
CASSQAGINGDTQYF
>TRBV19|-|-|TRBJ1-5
TGTGCCAGTAGTATCCCTCCGGGGGATAGCAATCAGCCCCAGCATTTT
CASSIPPGDSNQPQHF
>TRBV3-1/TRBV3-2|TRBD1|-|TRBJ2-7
TGTGCCAGCAGCCGAGGGACAGGGGGCGGGTACGAGCAGTACTTC
CASSRGTGGGYEQYF
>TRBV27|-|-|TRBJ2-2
TGTGCCAGCAGTTTCGGCGGGCCCACCGGGGAGCTATTTTTT
CASSFGGPTGELFF
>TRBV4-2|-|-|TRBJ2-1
TGTGCCAGCAGCCAAGAGAGTCCGCGGAATGAGCAGTTCTTC
CASSQESPRNEQFF
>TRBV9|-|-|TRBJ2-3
TGTGCCAGCAGCAAAACCCCGAGGGTGGATACGCAGTATTTT
CASSKTPRVDTQYF
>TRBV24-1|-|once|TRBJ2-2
TGTGCCACCCGACAGACGAACACCGGGGAGCTGTTTTTT
CATRQTNTGELFF
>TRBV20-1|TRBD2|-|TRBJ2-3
TGCAGTGCTAGTGAACTAGCGGGAGGCACAGATACGCAGTATTTT
CSASELAGGTDTQYF
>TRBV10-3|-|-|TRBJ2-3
TGTGCCATCAGTTCCTCCAGCGGACCCGGGGATACGCAGTATTTT
CAISSSSGPGDTQYF
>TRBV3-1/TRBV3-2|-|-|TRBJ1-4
TGTGCCAGCAGCCAAAGGCAGGGGCAGGGTGAAAAACTGTTTTTT
CASSQRQGQGEKLFF
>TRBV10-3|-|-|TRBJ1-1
TGTGCCATCAGCCCCGCGGCCTTGAACACTGAAGCTTTCTTT
CAISPAALNTEAFF
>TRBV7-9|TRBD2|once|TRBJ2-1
TGTGCCAGCAGTTCGCTAGCGGGATTATATGAGCAGTTCTTC
CASSSLAGLYEQFF
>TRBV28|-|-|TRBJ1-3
TGTGCCAGCAGTTCGGCCTTCCAGGCAGCCGAAGGAAACACCATATATTTT
CASSSAFQAAEGNTIYF